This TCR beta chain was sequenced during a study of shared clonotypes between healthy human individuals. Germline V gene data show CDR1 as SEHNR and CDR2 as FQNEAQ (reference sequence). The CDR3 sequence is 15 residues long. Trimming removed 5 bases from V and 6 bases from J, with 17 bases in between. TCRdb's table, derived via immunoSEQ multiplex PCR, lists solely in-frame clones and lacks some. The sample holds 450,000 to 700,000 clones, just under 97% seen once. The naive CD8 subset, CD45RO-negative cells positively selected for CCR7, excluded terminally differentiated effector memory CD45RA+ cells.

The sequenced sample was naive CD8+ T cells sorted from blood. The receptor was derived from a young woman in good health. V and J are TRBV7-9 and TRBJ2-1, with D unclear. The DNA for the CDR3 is TGTGCCAGCAGCCTAAACGTCGTCAACGTCAATGAGCAGTTCTTC. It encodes CASSLNVVNVNEQFF.